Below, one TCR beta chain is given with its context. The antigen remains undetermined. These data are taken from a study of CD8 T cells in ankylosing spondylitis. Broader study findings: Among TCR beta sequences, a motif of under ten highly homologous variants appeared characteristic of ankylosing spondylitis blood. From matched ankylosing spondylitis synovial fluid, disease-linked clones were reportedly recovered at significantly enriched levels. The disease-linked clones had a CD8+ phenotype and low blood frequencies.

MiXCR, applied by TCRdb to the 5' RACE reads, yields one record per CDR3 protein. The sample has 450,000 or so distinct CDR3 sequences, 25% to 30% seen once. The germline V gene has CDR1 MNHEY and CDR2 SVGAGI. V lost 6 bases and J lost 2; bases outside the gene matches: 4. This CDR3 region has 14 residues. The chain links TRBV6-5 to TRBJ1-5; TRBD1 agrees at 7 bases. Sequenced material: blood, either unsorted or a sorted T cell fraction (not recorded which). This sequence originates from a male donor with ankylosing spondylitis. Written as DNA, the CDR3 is TGTGCCAGCAGCTACACAGGGGGCAATCAGCCCCAGCATTTT. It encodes CASSYTGGNQPQHF.